This T cell receptor (beta chain) was documented in a study of blood T cell repertoires in COVID-19. This table comes from immunoSEQ multiplex PCR, and its TCRdb copy is limited to in-frame clones, with some not included. The repertoire consists of about 200,000 clones, with 65% to 85% occurring once and the leading ten covering 9.5% to 15%. The sequenced material came from peripheral blood. This clonotype was obtained from a human donor in a cohort sampled during active COVID-19.

The CDR3 DNA follows: TGTGCCAGCAGCCAACAGGGGGCAGGCGGGGAGCTGTTTTTT. Encoded protein: CASSQQGAGGELFF. The chain uses TRBV3-1 (or the pseudogene TRBV3-2) and TRBJ2-2, with 8 bases identical to TRBD1. Looked up from germline, CDR1 is LGHDT and CDR2 is YNNKEL (reference sequence). The CDR3 has 14 amino acids. V lost 2 bases and J lost 7; bases outside the gene matches: 3.